Each of the 19 T cell receptor beta chains below was sequenced from the same sample in a study of metastatic and nonmetastatic thyroid tumors. All patients were untreated before thyroid surgery. TCRdb recomputed clones from the PCR reads via MiXCR. This sample carries 25,000 to 30,000 clones, around 20% of them seen once, and the ten largest clones take around 28%. The specimen was blood. The receptors stem from a male donor with papillary thyroid cancer or a benign thyroid nodule (not recorded which). Some clones in this sample may be carry-over from other donors' samples.

There are many counts of this clone. The DNA for the CDR3 is TGTGCCAGCAGTGCGGATGCTCTTGATTCACCCCTCCACTTT. Protein product: CASSADALDSPLHF. V and J are TRBV9 and TRBJ1-6, with no clear D. With 5 bases removed from V and 8 bases from J, the gap between germline ends came to 14 bases. The CDR3 is 14 residues long. CDR1 SGDLS and CDR2 YYNGEE come from the germline V gene.

The sample holds many counts of this clone. No conserved phenylalanine or tryptophan is present at the end of the CDR3, so a read error is the likely explanation. V and J are TRBV20-1 and TRBJ1-1, with TRBD1 matching 12 bases. V gave up 5 bases and J gave up 3 bases; unmatched junction bases: 10. The germline gives CDR1 DFQATT, CDR2 SNEGSKA (reference sequence). The CDR3 totals 16 residues. The CDR3 bases are TGCAGTGCTTACCGGGACAGGGGGCGCGGGGACACTGAAGCTTTCCTT. Amino acid sequence: CSAYRDRGRGDTEAFL.

This clone has ten or more counts. The rearrangement links TRBV6-1 to TRBJ2-7, with 7 bases fitting TRBD1. J gave up 2 bases and V 6 bases, and 4 bases lay outside the gene matches. This CDR3 contains 13 residues. The germline CDR1 and CDR2 sequences are MNHNS and SASEGT. Written as DNA, the CDR3 is TGTGCCAGCAGACAGGGGTCCGCCTACGAGCAGTACTTC. This codes for CASRQGSAYEQYF.

This clone was counted many times. The chain couples TRBV30 to TRBJ2-6, with D maybe TRBD1 (5 bases). CDR1 and CDR2 (germline): GTSNPN, SVGIG (reference sequence). Trimming stripped 0 bases from V and 2 bases from J, with 17 bases between. CDR3 length: 18 residues. CDR3 region: CAWSVLKGIVAGANVLTF. Written as DNA, the CDR3 is TGTGCCTGGAGTGTACTTAAGGGGATCGTCGCTGGGGCCAACGTCCTGACTTTC.

This clone was observed many times. Other DNA sequences in this sample translate to the same CDR3. The chain joins TRBV30 to TRBJ2-3; a possible D gene is TRBD2 (5 bases). CDR3 length: 12 residues. The V gene lost 0 bases and the J gene lost 11 bases, with 12 bases spanning the gap. Germline loops: CDR1 GTSNPN, CDR2 SVGIG (reference sequence). The CDR3 bases are TGTGCCTGGAGTGTACGAGGGAAAGGGCAGTATTTT. Encoded protein: CAWSVRGKGQYF.

V gene TRBV25-1 combines with J gene TRBJ2-1; 8 bases fit TRBD2. Looked up from germline, CDR1 is MGHDK and CDR2 is SYGVNS. This CDR3 is built from 15 residues. Losses at the gene ends were 4 bases for V and 5 bases for J; bases not matched to a gene: 7. CDR3: CASSVGTSGHNEQFF. CDR3 coding DNA: TGTGCCAGCAGTGTCGGGACTAGTGGACACAATGAGCAGTTCTTC.

This clone has ten or more counts. The chain combines TRBV12-5 with TRBJ2-1, with TRBD1 identical over 7 bases. Germline-derived CDR1 and CDR2 are LGHNT and FRNRAP. V shed 7 bases and J 2 bases; nucleotides not matched to a gene: 8. The CDR3 is made up of 15 amino acids. The CDR3: CASVPVQGAYNEQFF. The CDR3 bases are TGTGCTAGTGTTCCAGTCCAGGGGGCCTACAATGAGCAGTTCTTC. Filled out from reference TRBV12-5 and TRBJ2-1, the complete variable domain reads DARVTQTPRHKVTEMGQEVTMRCQPILGHNTVFWYRQTMMQGLELLAYFRNRAPLDDSGMPKDRFSAEMPDATLATLKIQPSEPRDSAVYFCASVPVQGAYNEQFFGPGTRLTVL.

At least ten counts were recorded for this clone. CDR3 DNA sequence: TGCGCCAGCAGCCTGGACGGGTTTAACACTGAAGCTTTCTTT. This sequence encodes CASSLDGFNTEAFF. The rearrangement links TRBV5-1 to TRBJ1-1; no reliable D call. This CDR3 has 14 amino acids. Trimming cost V 4 bases and J 2 bases, with 12 bases left between them. The V gene's germline CDR1 is SGHRS and CDR2 YFSETQ.

This clone was found many times. This chain connects TRBV28 to TRBJ2-5, with a weak D call TRBD1 (5 bases). The V end was cut by 8 bases, the J end by 4 bases, with 14 bases between. Germline V gene sequence: CDR1 MDHEN, CDR2 SYDVKM. The CDR3 has 13 amino acids. The CDR3 region has the DNA TGTGCCAGCTACCTTCAGGGTACAGAGACCCAGTACTTC. It specifies CASYLQGTETQYF.

At least ten counts were recorded for this clone. This chain connects TRBV4-1 to TRBJ2-5; D may be TRBD2 (7 bases). The CDR3 has 17 residues. V gave up 0 bases and J gave up 11 bases, with 25 bases separating them. The germline V gene encodes CDR1 MGHRA and CDR2 YSYEKL. The CDR3 loop reads CASSQDGGGALGTSQYF. The DNA for the CDR3 is TGCGCCAGCAGCCAAGATGGAGGGGGGGCCTTGGGGACGAGTCAGTACTTC.

By share of the sample, this clone is medium-sized. The V call is TRBV24-1, the J call TRBJ2-1; D is perhaps TRBD2 (5 bases). The germline CDR1 and CDR2 sequences are KGHDR and SFDVKD. The CDR3 is made up of 15 amino acids. V lost 0 bases and J 7 bases, leaving 12 bases between the germline ends. The CDR3 loop is CATSDLDEGPNEQFF. As DNA, the CDR3 is TGTGCCACCAGTGATTTGGATGAGGGTCCTAATGAGCAGTTCTTC.

This clone was detected many times. The chain links TRBV18 to TRBJ1-4; D gene ambiguous. The CDR3 has 13 amino acids. Trimming cost V 0 bases and J 7 bases, with 6 bases left between them. CDR1 is KGHSH, CDR2 LQKENI, per germline. DNA of the CDR3: TGTGCCAGCTCACCACCGGCGAGTGAAAAACTGTTTTTT. It encodes CASSPPASEKLFF.

The table lists this clone with many counts. The sample holds other DNA sequences that translate to the same CDR3. V usage is TRBV6-4 and J usage is TRBJ2-2; the D call may be TRBD1 or TRBD2 (5 bases each). The CDR3 extends over 15 amino acids. Germline assignment: CDR1 MRHNA and CDR2 SNTAGT. Between the trimmed V and J ends, which lost 6 bases and 4 bases, there was a span of 15 bases. The CDR3 DNA sequence: TGTGCCAGCAGCGACCGGGGCGGCAGCACCGGGGAGCTGTTTTTT. It translates to CASSDRGGSTGELFF.

This clone was recorded at least ten times. The chain carries TRBV20-1 and TRBJ2-3, with TRBD2 identical over 8 bases. Germline loops: CDR1 DFQATT, CDR2 SNEGSKA (reference sequence). Trimming removed 0 bases from V and 6 bases from J; junction bases left unmatched: 8. The CDR3 is 15 residues long. The CDR3 spells CSARDSSGSSDTQYF. The CDR3 DNA follows: TGCAGTGCTAGAGACTCAAGCGGGAGCAGTGATACGCAGTATTTT.

As for this clone: Since a much larger clone is just one base distant, this may be a read error. The rearrangement joins TRBV20-1 to TRBJ2-3, with a possible D match to TRBD1 (6 bases). Germline assignment: CDR1 DFQATT and CDR2 SNEGSKA (reference sequence). The CDR3 is 16 amino acids. CDR3 sequence reads: CSDRGDIRGPRDTQYF. The CDR3 bases are TGCAGTGATAGAGGGGACATTCGGGGACCTAGAGATACGCAGTATTTT.

This clone was observed at least ten times. V usage is TRBV30 and J usage is TRBJ2-1; no reliable D call. There are 11 residues in the CDR3. V was cut by 0 bases and J by 8 bases, with 5 bases left in between. Germline V lookup: CDR1 GTSNPN, CDR2 SVGIG (reference sequence). The CDR3 DNA reads TGTGCCTGGAGTGTAACCCATGAGCAGTTCTTC. Translated: CAWSVTHEQFF.

There are many counts of this clone. V gene TRBV11-3 combines with J gene TRBJ2-3; 7 positions agree with TRBD1. Germline assignment: CDR1 SGHNT and CDR2 YENEEA. Losses at the gene ends were 0 bases for V and 0 bases for J; bases not matched to a gene: 3. The CDR3 is 16 residues long. CDR3 in DNA: TGTGCCAGCAGCTTAGACCGGACAGGTAGCACAGATACGCAGTATTTT. This encodes CASSLDRTGSTDTQYF.

Many counts were recorded for this clone. J is TRBJ1-5 and V is TRBV4-2, with unresolved D. The CDR3 length is 15 residues. The germline V gene has CDR1 LGHNA and CDR2 YNFKEQ. V shed 0 bases and J shed 5 bases, with 11 bases lying between them. CDR3 nucleotide sequence: TGTGCCAGCAGCCAAGATCAAGGGAGTCATCAGCCCCAGCATTTT. As protein: CASSQDQGSHQPQHF.

This clone was observed many times. The rearrangement joins TRBV11-3 to TRBJ2-7; 9 bases line up with TRBD1. This CDR3 is built from 14 residues. CDR1 SGHNT and CDR2 YENEEA come from the germline V gene. With V trimmed by 4 bases and J by 2 bases, 3 bases remained unmatched. DNA of the CDR3: TGTGCCAGCAGCTCCGGGACAGGGACCTACGAGCAGTACTTC. Encoded protein: CASSSGTGTYEQYF.